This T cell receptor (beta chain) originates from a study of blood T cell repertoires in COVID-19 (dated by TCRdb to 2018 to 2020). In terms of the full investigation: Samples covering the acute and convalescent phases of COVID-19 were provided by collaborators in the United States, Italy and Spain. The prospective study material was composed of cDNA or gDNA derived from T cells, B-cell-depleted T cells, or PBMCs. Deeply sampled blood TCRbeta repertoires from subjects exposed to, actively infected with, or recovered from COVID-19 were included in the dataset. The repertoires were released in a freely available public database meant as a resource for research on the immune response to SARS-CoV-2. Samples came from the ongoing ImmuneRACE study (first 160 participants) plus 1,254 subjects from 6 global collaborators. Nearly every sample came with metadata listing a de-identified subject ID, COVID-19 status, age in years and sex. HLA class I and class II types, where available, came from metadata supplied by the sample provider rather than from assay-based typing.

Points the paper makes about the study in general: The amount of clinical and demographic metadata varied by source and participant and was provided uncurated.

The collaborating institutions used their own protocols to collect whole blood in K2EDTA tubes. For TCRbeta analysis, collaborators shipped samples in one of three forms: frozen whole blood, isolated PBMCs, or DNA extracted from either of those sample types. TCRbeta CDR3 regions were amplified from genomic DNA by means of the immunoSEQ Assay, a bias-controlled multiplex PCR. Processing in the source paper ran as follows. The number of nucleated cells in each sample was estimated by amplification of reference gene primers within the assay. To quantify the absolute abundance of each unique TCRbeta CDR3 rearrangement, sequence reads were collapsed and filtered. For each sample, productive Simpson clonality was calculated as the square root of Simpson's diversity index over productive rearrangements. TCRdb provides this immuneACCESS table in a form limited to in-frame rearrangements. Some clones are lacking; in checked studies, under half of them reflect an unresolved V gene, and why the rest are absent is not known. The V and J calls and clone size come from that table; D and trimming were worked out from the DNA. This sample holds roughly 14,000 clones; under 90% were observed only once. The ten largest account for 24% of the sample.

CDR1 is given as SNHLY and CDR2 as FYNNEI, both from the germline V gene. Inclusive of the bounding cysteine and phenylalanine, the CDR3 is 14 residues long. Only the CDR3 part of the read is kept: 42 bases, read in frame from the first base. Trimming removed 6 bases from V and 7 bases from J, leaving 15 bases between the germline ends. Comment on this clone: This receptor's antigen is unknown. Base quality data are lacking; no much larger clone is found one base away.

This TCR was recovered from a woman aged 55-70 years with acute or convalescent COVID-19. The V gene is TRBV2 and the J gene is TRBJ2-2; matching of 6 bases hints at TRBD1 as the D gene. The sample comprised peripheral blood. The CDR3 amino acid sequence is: CASSGQGINGELFF. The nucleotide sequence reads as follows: TGTGCCAGCAGCGGCCAGGGGATTAACGGGGAGCTGTTTTTT.